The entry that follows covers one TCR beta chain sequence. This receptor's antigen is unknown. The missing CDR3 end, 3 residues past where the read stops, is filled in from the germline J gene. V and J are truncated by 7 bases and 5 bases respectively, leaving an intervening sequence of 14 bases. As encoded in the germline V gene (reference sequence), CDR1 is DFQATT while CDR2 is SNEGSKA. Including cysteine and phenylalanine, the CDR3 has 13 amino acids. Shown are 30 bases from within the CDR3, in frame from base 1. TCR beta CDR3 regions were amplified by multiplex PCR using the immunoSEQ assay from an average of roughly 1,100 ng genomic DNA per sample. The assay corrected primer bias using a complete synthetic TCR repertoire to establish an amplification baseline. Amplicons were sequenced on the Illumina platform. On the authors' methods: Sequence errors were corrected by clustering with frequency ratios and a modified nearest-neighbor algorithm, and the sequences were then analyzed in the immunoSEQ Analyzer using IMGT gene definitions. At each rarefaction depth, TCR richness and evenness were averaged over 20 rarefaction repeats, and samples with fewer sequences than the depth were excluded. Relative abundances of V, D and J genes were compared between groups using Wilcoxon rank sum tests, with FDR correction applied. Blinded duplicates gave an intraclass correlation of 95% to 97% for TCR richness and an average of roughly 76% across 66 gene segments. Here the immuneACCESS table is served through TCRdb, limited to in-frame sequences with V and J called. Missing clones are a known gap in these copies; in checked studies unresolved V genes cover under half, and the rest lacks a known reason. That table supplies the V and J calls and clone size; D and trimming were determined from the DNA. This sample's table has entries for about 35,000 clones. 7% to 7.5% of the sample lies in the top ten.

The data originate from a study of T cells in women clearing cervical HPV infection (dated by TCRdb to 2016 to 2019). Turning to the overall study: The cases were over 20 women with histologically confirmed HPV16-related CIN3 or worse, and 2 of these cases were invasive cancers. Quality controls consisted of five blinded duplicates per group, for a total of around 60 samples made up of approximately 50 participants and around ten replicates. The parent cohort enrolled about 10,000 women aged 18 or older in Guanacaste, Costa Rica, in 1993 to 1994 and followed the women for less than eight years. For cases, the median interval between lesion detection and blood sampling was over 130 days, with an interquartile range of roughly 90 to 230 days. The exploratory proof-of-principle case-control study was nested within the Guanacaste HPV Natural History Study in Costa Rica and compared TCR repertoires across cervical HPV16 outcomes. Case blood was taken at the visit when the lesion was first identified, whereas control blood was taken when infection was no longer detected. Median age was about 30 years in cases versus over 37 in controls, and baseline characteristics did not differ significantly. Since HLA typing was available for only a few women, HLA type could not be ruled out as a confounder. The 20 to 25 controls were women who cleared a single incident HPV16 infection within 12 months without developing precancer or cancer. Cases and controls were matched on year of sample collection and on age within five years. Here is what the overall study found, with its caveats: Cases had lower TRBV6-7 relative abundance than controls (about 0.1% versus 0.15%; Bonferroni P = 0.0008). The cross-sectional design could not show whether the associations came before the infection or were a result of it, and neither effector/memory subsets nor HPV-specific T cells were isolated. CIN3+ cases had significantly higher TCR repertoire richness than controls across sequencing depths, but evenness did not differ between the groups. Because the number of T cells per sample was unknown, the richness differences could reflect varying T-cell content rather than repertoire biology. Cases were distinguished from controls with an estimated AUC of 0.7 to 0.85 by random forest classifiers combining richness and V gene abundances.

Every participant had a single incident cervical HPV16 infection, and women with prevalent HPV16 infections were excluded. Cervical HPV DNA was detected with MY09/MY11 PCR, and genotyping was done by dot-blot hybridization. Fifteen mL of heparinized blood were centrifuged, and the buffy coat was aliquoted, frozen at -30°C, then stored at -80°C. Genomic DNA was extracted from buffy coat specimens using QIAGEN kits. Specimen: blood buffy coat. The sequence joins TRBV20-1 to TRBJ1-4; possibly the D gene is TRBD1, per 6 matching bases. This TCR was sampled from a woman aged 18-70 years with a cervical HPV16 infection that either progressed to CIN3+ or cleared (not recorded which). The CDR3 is CSGLPGDNEKLFF. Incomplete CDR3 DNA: TGCAGTGGACTACCAGGGGACAATGAAAAA.